This T cell receptor beta chain was retrieved from a study of blood T cell repertoires in COVID-19. Profiled with immunoSEQ multiplex PCR; TCRdb holds only in-frame clones, not every one. The sample has around 340,000 clones, approximately 86% seen once. This clone appeared a single time. The CDR3 covers 15 residues. Germline CDR1 LNHNV, CDR2 YYDKDF (reference sequence). The V end lost 0 bases, the J end lost 4 bases, and 12 bases lay between the germline ends. This rearrangement joins TRBV15 to TRBJ1-1, with D possibly matching TRBD1 (5 bases). This receptor was obtained from a woman in her forties with acute COVID-19. The sequenced material came from PBMCs or T cells enriched from blood (not recorded which). The CDR3, as DNA: TGTGCCACCAGCAGAGATAAGGGGAGGAGCACTGAAGCTTTCTTT. Protein sequence: CATSRDKGRSTEAFF.